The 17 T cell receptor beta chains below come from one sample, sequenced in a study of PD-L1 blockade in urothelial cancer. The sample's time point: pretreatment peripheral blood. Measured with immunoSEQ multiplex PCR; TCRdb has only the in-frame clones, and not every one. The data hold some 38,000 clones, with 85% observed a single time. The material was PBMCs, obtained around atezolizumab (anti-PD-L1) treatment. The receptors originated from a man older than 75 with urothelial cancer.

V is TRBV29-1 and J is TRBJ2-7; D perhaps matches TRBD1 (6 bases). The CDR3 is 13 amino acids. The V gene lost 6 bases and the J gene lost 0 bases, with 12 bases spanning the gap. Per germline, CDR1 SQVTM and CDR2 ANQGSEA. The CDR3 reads CSVVRDNSYEQYF. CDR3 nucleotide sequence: TGCAGCGTGGTCAGGGACAACTCCTACGAGCAGTACTTC.

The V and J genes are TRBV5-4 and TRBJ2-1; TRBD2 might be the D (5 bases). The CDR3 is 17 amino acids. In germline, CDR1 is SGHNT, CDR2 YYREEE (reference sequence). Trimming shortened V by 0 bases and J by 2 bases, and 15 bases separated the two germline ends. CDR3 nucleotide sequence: TGTGCCAGCAGCTTGGCCTTGGCGGGCCTGGCCTACAATGAGCAGTTCTTC. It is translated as CASSLALAGLAYNEQFF.

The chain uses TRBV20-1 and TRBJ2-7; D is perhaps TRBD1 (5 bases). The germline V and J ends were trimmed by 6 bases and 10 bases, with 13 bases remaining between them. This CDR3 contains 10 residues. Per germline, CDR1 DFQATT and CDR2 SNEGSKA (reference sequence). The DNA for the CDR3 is TGCAGTGCAATCGACAGCCGCCAGTACTTC. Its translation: CSAIDSRQYF.

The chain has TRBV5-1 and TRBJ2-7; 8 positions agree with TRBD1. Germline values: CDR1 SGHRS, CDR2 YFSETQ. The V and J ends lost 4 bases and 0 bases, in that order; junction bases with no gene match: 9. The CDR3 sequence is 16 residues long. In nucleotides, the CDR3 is TGCGCCAGCAGCATCGCAGCCGGGACAGGCTCCTACGAGCAGTACTTC. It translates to CASSIAAGTGSYEQYF.

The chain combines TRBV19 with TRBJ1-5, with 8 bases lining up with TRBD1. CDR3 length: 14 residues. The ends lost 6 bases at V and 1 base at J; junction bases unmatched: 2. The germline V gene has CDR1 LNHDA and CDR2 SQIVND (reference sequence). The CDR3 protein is CASSTGGSNQPQHF. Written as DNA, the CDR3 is TGTGCCAGTAGCACAGGGGGGAGCAATCAGCCCCAGCATTTT.

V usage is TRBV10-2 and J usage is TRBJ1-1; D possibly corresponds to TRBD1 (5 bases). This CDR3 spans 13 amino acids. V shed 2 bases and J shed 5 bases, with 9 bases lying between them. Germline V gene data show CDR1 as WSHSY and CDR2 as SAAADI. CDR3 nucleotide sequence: TGCGCCAGCAGTGAGCAGGGTAAAACTGAAGCTTTCTTT. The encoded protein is CASSEQGKTEAFF.

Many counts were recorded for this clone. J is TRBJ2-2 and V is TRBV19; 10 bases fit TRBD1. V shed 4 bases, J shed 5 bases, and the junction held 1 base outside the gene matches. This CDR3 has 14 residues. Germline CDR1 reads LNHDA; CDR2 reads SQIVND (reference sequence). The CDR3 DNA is TGTGCCAGTAGTACGGGACAGGGGACCGGGGAGCTGTTTTTT. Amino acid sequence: CASSTGQGTGELFF.

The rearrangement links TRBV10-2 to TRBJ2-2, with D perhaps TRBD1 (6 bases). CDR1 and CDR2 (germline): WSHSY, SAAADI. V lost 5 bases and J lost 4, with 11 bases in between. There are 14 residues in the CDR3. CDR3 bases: TGCGCCAGCAGTTTACAGGGTGCCACCGGGGAGCTGTTTTTT. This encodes CASSLQGATGELFF.

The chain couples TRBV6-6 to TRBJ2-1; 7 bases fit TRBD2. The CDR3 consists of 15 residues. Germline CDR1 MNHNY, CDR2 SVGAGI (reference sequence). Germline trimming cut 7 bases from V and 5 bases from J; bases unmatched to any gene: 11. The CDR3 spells CASKEGRALHNEQFF. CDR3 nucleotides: TGTGCCAGCAAAGAGGGGAGGGCCCTCCACAATGAGCAGTTCTTC.

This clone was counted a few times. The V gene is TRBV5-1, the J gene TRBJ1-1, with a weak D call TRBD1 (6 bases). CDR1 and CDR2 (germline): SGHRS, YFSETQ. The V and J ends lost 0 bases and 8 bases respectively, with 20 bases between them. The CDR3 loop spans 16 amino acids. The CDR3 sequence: CASSLGFGQPILEAFF. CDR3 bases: TGCGCCAGCAGCTTGGGGTTCGGACAGCCCATATTAGAAGCTTTCTTT.

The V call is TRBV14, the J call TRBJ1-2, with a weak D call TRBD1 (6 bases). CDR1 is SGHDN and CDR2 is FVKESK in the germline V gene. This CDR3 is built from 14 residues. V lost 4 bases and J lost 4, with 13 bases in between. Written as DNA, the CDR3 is TGTGCCAGCAGCCCAAATAAAGGGGGCTATGGCTACACCTTC. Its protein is CASSPNKGGYGYTF.

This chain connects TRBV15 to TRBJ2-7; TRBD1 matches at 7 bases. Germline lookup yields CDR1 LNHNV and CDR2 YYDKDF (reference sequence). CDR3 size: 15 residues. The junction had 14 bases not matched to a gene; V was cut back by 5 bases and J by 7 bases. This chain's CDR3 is CATSLDRVTRPEQYF. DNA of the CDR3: TGTGCCACCAGCTTAGACAGGGTCACGCGGCCGGAGCAGTACTTC.

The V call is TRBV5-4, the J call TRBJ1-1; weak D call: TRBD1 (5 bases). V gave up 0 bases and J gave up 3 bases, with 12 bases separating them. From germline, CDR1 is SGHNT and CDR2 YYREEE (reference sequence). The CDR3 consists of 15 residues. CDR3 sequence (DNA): TGTGCCAGCAGCTTGGATATCGGGGGTTACACTGAAGCTTTCTTT. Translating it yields CASSLDIGGYTEAFF.

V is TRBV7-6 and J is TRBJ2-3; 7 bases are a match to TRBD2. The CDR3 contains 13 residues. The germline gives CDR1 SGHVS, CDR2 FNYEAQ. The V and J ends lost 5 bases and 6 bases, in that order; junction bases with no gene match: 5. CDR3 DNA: TGTGCCAGCAGCCCCCGTAGCGGGGATACGCAGTATTTT. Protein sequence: CASSPRSGDTQYF.

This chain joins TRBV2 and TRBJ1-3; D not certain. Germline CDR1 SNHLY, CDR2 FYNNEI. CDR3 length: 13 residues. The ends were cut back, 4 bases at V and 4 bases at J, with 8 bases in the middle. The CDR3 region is CASSVTGGNTIYF. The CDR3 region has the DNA TGTGCCAGCAGTGTGACTGGGGGAAACACCATATATTTT.

The DNA for the CDR3 is TGTGCCAGCAGTTTCAGCCTAGCGGGACTGTCCTACGAGCAGTACTTC. Translated: CASSFSLAGLSYEQYF. The chain is built from TRBV28 and TRBJ2-7; 9 nucleotides line up with TRBD2. The V gene's germline CDR1 is MDHEN and CDR2 SYDVKM. J lost 1 base, V lost 3 bases, and 7 bases had no gene match. The CDR3 is 16 residues long.

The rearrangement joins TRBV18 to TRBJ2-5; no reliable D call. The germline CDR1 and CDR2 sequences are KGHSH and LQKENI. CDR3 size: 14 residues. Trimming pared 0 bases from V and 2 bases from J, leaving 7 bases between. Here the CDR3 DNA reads TGTGCCAGCTCACCACCGCATCAGCAAGAGACCCAGTACTTC. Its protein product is CASSPPHQQETQYF.